This TCR beta chain was documented in a study of T cell changes during pregnancy in multiple sclerosis. Clones were sequenced by immunoSEQ multiplex PCR, and TCRdb holds only the in-frame ones, with some missing. The sample yields over 70,000 clones, 90% to 95% seen once. J gave up 3 bases and V 4 bases, and 4 bases lay outside the gene matches. Germline CDR1 is SGHRS and CDR2 is YFSETQ. CDR3 length: 15 residues. The rearrangement joins TRBV5-1 to TRBJ2-3; TRBD2 aligns across 11 bases. This receptor was identified in a female donor with multiple sclerosis, enrolled in a pregnancy study. The sample consisted of peripheral blood, taken in the third trimester of pregnancy. The CDR3 spells CASSQGLAVTDTQYF. The DNA of the CDR3 is TGCGCCAGCAGCCAGGGACTAGCGGTAACAGATACGCAGTATTTT.